Listed below are T cell receptor beta chains from one sample, sequenced in a study of identical twins. Using its own MiXCR run on the 5' RACE reads, TCRdb lists one record per CDR3 protein. The sample consists of a few hundred thousand distinct CDR3 sequences, about 8.3% of them appearing once. This same sample was also part of a study on yellow fever vaccine responses in identical twins.

The sequenced material came from CD8+ T cells sorted from blood. The receptors were gathered from a woman aged 18-35 years in good health. Both conserved end residues are part of each CDR3. Each record gives: J gene, clone size, V gene, CDR3 length, D gene, CDR3 protein, CDR3 DNA. D genes are given only for firm matches. Clone size appears in some rows only: once, few, many, or a class for an expanded clone.

j_call: TRBJ1-2
clone_size: many
v_call: TRBV29-1
cdr3_length: 15
d_call: TRBD1
cdr3_aa: CSVEPWDSSDYGYTF
cdr3_nt: TGCAGCGTTGAGCCCTGGGACAGTTCCGACTATGGCTACACCTTC

j_call: TRBJ1-2
clone_size: many
v_call: TRBV3-1
cdr3_length: 15
d_call: -
cdr3_aa: CASSQDPGMDYGYTF
cdr3_nt: TGTGCCAGCAGCCAAGACCCGGGGATGGACTATGGCTACACCTTC

j_call: TRBJ2-1
clone_size: many
v_call: TRBV27
cdr3_length: 11
d_call: -
cdr3_aa: CASSGTTEQFF
cdr3_nt: TGTGCCAGCAGTGGGACGACAGAGCAGTTCTTC

j_call: TRBJ2-1
clone_size: many
v_call: TRBV29-1
cdr3_length: 17
d_call: TRBD1
cdr3_aa: CSVELPGQRSSYNEQFF
cdr3_nt: TGCAGCGTTGAACTACCGGGACAGAGATCCTCCTACAATGAGCAGTTCTTC

j_call: TRBJ1-1
clone_size: few
v_call: TRBV20-1
cdr3_length: 13
d_call: -
cdr3_aa: CSARVDSNTEAFF
cdr3_nt: TGCAGTGCTAGGGTAGACAGTAACACTGAAGCTTTCTTT

j_call: TRBJ2-3
clone_size: few
v_call: TRBV27
cdr3_length: 15
d_call: -
cdr3_aa: CASSSDSGGSDTQYF
cdr3_nt: TGTGCCAGCAGCTCGGACAGCGGAGGATCAGATACGCAGTATTTT

j_call: TRBJ2-1
clone_size: few
v_call: TRBV10-3
cdr3_length: 15
d_call: TRBD1
cdr3_aa: CAISPRGQGVHEQFF
cdr3_nt: TGTGCCATCAGTCCAAGGGGACAGGGGGTTCATGAGCAGTTCTTC

j_call: TRBJ2-1
clone_size: once
v_call: TRBV7-3
cdr3_length: 16
d_call: -
cdr3_aa: CASSLGTAGAYNEQFF
cdr3_nt: TGTGCCAGCAGCTTAGGTACTGCGGGGGCATACAATGAGCAGTTCTTC

j_call: TRBJ2-1
clone_size: many
v_call: TRBV15
cdr3_length: 14
d_call: -
cdr3_aa: CATSPGTDYNEQFF
cdr3_nt: TGTGCCACCAGCCCTGGCACAGACTACAATGAGCAGTTCTTC

j_call: TRBJ2-7
clone_size: -
v_call: TRBV11-2
cdr3_length: 15
d_call: TRBD1
cdr3_aa: CASSFGQAPRYEQYF
cdr3_nt: TGTGCCAGCAGCTTTGGACAGGCTCCGAGGTACGAGCAGTACTTC

j_call: TRBJ1-2
clone_size: -
v_call: TRBV4-2
cdr3_length: 15
d_call: -
cdr3_aa: CASSQDLSQADGYTF
cdr3_nt: TGTGCCAGCAGCCAAGATCTCAGCCAGGCGGATGGCTACACCTTC

j_call: TRBJ2-7
clone_size: many
v_call: TRBV5-1
cdr3_length: 15
d_call: -
cdr3_aa: CASSLEDPSGVEQYF
cdr3_nt: TGCGCCAGCAGCTTGGAAGATCCCTCAGGGGTCGAGCAGTACTTC

j_call: TRBJ1-1
clone_size: few
v_call: TRBV5-6
cdr3_length: 12
d_call: -
cdr3_aa: CASETVNTEAFF
cdr3_nt: TGTGCCAGCGAGACAGTGAACACTGAAGCTTTCTTT

j_call: TRBJ2-3
clone_size: -
v_call: TRBV2
cdr3_length: 12
d_call: -
cdr3_aa: CARGAFTDTQYF
cdr3_nt: TGTGCCAGAGGGGCTTTCACAGATACGCAGTATTTT

j_call: TRBJ1-5
clone_size: -
v_call: TRBV7-2
cdr3_length: 14
d_call: -
cdr3_aa: CASSLVAATQPQHF
cdr3_nt: TGTGCCAGCAGCTTAGTGGCAGCGACTCAGCCCCAGCATTTT

j_call: TRBJ2-3
clone_size: few
v_call: TRBV6-4
cdr3_length: 18
d_call: TRBD1
cdr3_aa: CASSDPGLGTGGADTQYF
cdr3_nt: TGTGCCAGCAGTGACCCTGGTCTTGGGACAGGGGGTGCAGATACGCAGTATTTT

j_call: TRBJ2-2
clone_size: -
v_call: TRBV27
cdr3_length: 16
d_call: TRBD2
cdr3_aa: CASSWGLAVNTGELFF
cdr3_nt: TGTGCCAGCAGTTGGGGACTAGCGGTAAACACCGGGGAGCTGTTTTTT

j_call: TRBJ2-7
clone_size: few
v_call: TRBV7-9
cdr3_length: 12
d_call: -
cdr3_aa: CASSPSVHEQYF
cdr3_nt: TGTGCCAGCAGCCCTAGCGTCCACGAGCAGTACTTC

j_call: TRBJ2-1
clone_size: few
v_call: TRBV23-1
cdr3_length: 15
d_call: -
cdr3_aa: CASSQSTDSYNEQFF
cdr3_nt: TGCGCCAGCAGTCAATCGACAGACTCCTACAATGAGCAGTTCTTC

j_call: TRBJ2-7
clone_size: -
v_call: TRBV11-2
cdr3_length: 13
d_call: -
cdr3_aa: CASSSPPGYEQYF
cdr3_nt: TGTGCCAGCAGCTCTCCCCCAGGCTACGAGCAGTACTTC

j_call: TRBJ2-5
clone_size: -
v_call: TRBV7-2
cdr3_length: 15
d_call: -
cdr3_aa: CASSLDLGSGPPQYF
cdr3_nt: TGTGCCAGCAGCTTAGATCTGGGGTCAGGACCCCCCCAGTACTTC

j_call: TRBJ1-1
clone_size: few
v_call: TRBV5-1
cdr3_length: 16
d_call: TRBD1
cdr3_aa: CASSYRTGAMNTEAFF
cdr3_nt: TGCGCCAGCAGCTATCGGACAGGAGCCATGAACACTGAAGCTTTCTTT

j_call: TRBJ2-7
clone_size: -
v_call: TRBV13
cdr3_length: 15
d_call: -
cdr3_aa: CASSSLLAQNYEQYF
cdr3_nt: TGTGCCAGCAGCTCGTTACTGGCCCAAAACTACGAGCAGTACTTC

j_call: TRBJ1-4
clone_size: many
v_call: TRBV2
cdr3_length: 12
d_call: -
cdr3_aa: CASSEPNEKLFF
cdr3_nt: TGTGCCAGCAGTGAACCTAATGAAAAACTGTTTTTT